This is a list of T cell receptor beta chains from one sample in a study of CD8+ T cells in alopecia areata. Clones were sequenced by immunoSEQ multiplex PCR, and TCRdb holds only the in-frame ones, with some missing. The data show roughly 200,000 clones, under 40% seen once. The sample consisted of CD4+ T cells sorted from blood, taken at approximately week 31, from a patient treated with tofacitinib. The origin of the receptors is a human donor with alopecia areata. The conserved cysteine and the conserved F or W are not part of the CDR3 here. Each record gives: CDR3 protein, J gene, V gene, CDR3 length.

cdr3_aa: SVEVPTSGGAPFPGELF; j_call: TRBJ2-2; v_call: TRBV29-1; cdr3_length: 17
cdr3_aa: ASNPGTPAEAF; j_call: TRBJ1-1; v_call: TRBV6-5; cdr3_length: 11
cdr3_aa: ATSPGTGLYGYT; j_call: TRBJ1-2; v_call: TRBV2; cdr3_length: 12
cdr3_aa: ASSLDGASYEQY; j_call: TRBJ2-7; v_call: TRBV5-1; cdr3_length: 12
cdr3_aa: ASSVGWLAKNIQY; j_call: TRBJ2-4; v_call: TRBV9; cdr3_length: 13
cdr3_aa: ASSLAYLFRGPTEGGGYT; j_call: TRBJ1-2; v_call: TRBV5-4; cdr3_length: 18
cdr3_aa: SVRLASGANVLT; j_call: TRBJ2-6; v_call: TRBV29-1; cdr3_length: 12
cdr3_aa: ATGDYGYT; j_call: TRBJ1-2; v_call: TRBV7-2; cdr3_length: 8
cdr3_aa: ASSVTDNYGYT; j_call: TRBJ1-2; v_call: TRBV2; cdr3_length: 11
cdr3_aa: ASMWPPNQPQH; j_call: TRBJ1-5; v_call: TRBV6-6; cdr3_length: 11
cdr3_aa: ASRSFSRTEKPAF; j_call: TRBJ1-1; v_call: TRBV6-5; cdr3_length: 13
cdr3_aa: ASSFGTHSYEQY; j_call: TRBJ2-7; v_call: TRBV7-2; cdr3_length: 12
cdr3_aa: ASSQGISQSTDTQY; j_call: TRBJ2-3; v_call: TRBV9; cdr3_length: 14
cdr3_aa: ASSGEQFFGKQF; j_call: TRBJ2-1; v_call: TRBV7-3; cdr3_length: 12
cdr3_aa: AWGPMGSNEQY; j_call: TRBJ2-7; v_call: TRBV30; cdr3_length: 11
cdr3_aa: ASSPSPSGTGGSSYEQY; j_call: TRBJ2-7; v_call: TRBV18; cdr3_length: 17
cdr3_aa: ASSQGPPPRETQY; j_call: TRBJ2-5; v_call: TRBV5-1; cdr3_length: 13
cdr3_aa: ASSAYQRATDTQY; j_call: TRBJ2-3; v_call: TRBV9; cdr3_length: 13
cdr3_aa: ASSRGLARGFAEQF; j_call: TRBJ2-1; v_call: TRBV4-1; cdr3_length: 14
cdr3_aa: ASTSGDTTVAF; j_call: TRBJ1-1; v_call: TRBV19; cdr3_length: 11
cdr3_aa: ASSGASGWSSYEQY; j_call: TRBJ2-7; v_call: TRBV6-1; cdr3_length: 14
cdr3_aa: ASSYAAEAF; j_call: TRBJ1-1; v_call: TRBV6-5; cdr3_length: 9
cdr3_aa: ASSLIFTDTQY; j_call: TRBJ2-3; v_call: TRBV4-1; cdr3_length: 11
cdr3_aa: ASSQWGQPNTEAF; j_call: TRBJ1-1; v_call: TRBV23-1; cdr3_length: 13
cdr3_aa: ASSTTYRESQPQH; j_call: TRBJ1-5; v_call: TRBV19; cdr3_length: 13
cdr3_aa: ASSYPSGGPTDTQY; j_call: TRBJ2-3; v_call: TRBV6-5; cdr3_length: 14
cdr3_aa: SVGRGSYEQY; j_call: TRBJ2-7; v_call: TRBV29-1; cdr3_length: 10
cdr3_aa: ASSLIGTSGSGANVLT; j_call: TRBJ2-6; v_call: TRBV5-6; cdr3_length: 16
cdr3_aa: ASSPGQDYEQY; j_call: TRBJ2-7; v_call: TRBV5-4; cdr3_length: 11
cdr3_aa: ASSVVDRGLASYGYT; j_call: TRBJ1-2; v_call: TRBV9; cdr3_length: 15
cdr3_aa: SAGGQGRLEAF; j_call: TRBJ1-1; v_call: TRBV29-1; cdr3_length: 11
cdr3_aa: SVPGGAGAEQY; j_call: TRBJ2-3; v_call: TRBV29-1; cdr3_length: 11
cdr3_aa: SVPGLASYNEQF; j_call: TRBJ2-1; v_call: TRBV29-1; cdr3_length: 12
cdr3_aa: ASSQGTYGYT; j_call: TRBJ1-2; v_call: TRBV5-4; cdr3_length: 10
cdr3_aa: ASSQSGLGETQY; j_call: TRBJ2-5; v_call: TRBV7-3; cdr3_length: 12
cdr3_aa: ASSADRGYEQY; j_call: TRBJ2-7; v_call: TRBV27; cdr3_length: 11
cdr3_aa: SVEVDDTEAF; j_call: TRBJ1-1; v_call: TRBV29-1; cdr3_length: 10
cdr3_aa: AWSPWDNTGELF; j_call: TRBJ2-2; v_call: TRBV30; cdr3_length: 12
cdr3_aa: ASSPSGGYGETQY; j_call: TRBJ2-5; v_call: TRBV7-2; cdr3_length: 13
cdr3_aa: ASSAPGADTQY; j_call: TRBJ2-3; v_call: TRBV6-5; cdr3_length: 11
cdr3_aa: ASSDVGQGGTQY; j_call: TRBJ2-5; v_call: TRBV10-2; cdr3_length: 12
cdr3_aa: ASSLGGAVEKLF; j_call: TRBJ1-4; v_call: TRBV11-2; cdr3_length: 12
cdr3_aa: ASSLVLGNNYGYT; j_call: TRBJ1-2; v_call: TRBV7-2; cdr3_length: 13
cdr3_aa: ASRAQGNSYEQY; j_call: TRBJ2-7; v_call: TRBV6-1; cdr3_length: 12
cdr3_aa: ASSLRRAEYYEQY; j_call: TRBJ2-7; v_call: TRBV7-7; cdr3_length: 13
cdr3_aa: AWSDRRGDTQY; j_call: TRBJ2-3; v_call: TRBV30; cdr3_length: 11
cdr3_aa: ASSLGPSGQYNEQF; j_call: TRBJ2-1; v_call: TRBV5-1; cdr3_length: 14
cdr3_aa: ASSPGQPSYNEQF; j_call: TRBJ2-1; v_call: TRBV7-3; cdr3_length: 13
cdr3_aa: ASSPYMTPLTGNEQF; j_call: TRBJ2-1; v_call: TRBV7-8; cdr3_length: 15
cdr3_aa: ASSLMAGEQY; j_call: TRBJ2-7; v_call: TRBV5-5; cdr3_length: 10
cdr3_aa: ASRLTANTEAF; j_call: TRBJ1-1; v_call: TRBV2; cdr3_length: 11
cdr3_aa: ASSYSRIGLYEQY; j_call: TRBJ2-7; v_call: TRBV6-5; cdr3_length: 13
cdr3_aa: ASSSPGLGANVLT; j_call: TRBJ2-6; v_call: TRBV27; cdr3_length: 13
cdr3_aa: ASSLGDPRAYEQY; j_call: TRBJ2-7; v_call: TRBV5-1; cdr3_length: 13